This is a list of T cell receptor beta chains from one sample in a study of beta chain features in type 1 diabetes. This table comes from immunoSEQ multiplex PCR, and its TCRdb copy is limited to in-frame clones, with some not included. This table holds 310,000 or so clones, 15% found once. The sequenced sample consisted of naive CD4+ T cells from blood. The origin of the receptors is a man between 18 and 35 years old with type 1 diabetes. CDR3s include the opening cysteine and the closing phenylalanine or tryptophan. The D gene is left open where the match is weak. Clone size is not always given. Where it is, it says once, few, many or a class for expanded clones.

v_gene: TRBV18; d_gene: NA; abundance: few; j_gene: TRBJ2-4; CDR3nt: TGTGCCAGCTCACCACAATCCCCTGGCCAAAACATTCAGTACTTC; CDR3aa: CASSPQSPGQNIQYF
v_gene: TRBV5-4; d_gene: NA; abundance: few; j_gene: TRBJ2-1; CDR3nt: TGTGCCAGCATAGACAGGTTGGCAGGTGAGCAGTTCTTC; CDR3aa: CASIDRLAGEQFF
v_gene: TRBV7-2; d_gene: TRBD2; abundance: NA; j_gene: TRBJ2-7; CDR3nt: TGTGCCAGCAGCTCGATCGGGACTAGCGGGAGGGAGCAGTACTTC; CDR3aa: CASSSIGTSGREQYF
v_gene: TRBV6-1; d_gene: NA; abundance: few; j_gene: TRBJ2-7; CDR3nt: TGTGCCAGCATCCGACACCTGCTCTACGAGCAGTACTTC; CDR3aa: CASIRHLLYEQYF
v_gene: TRBV18; d_gene: NA; abundance: NA; j_gene: TRBJ2-7; CDR3nt: TGTGCCAGCTCGCTCAGGGTTCTTAACTCCTACGAGCAGTACTTC; CDR3aa: CASSLRVLNSYEQYF
v_gene: TRBV11-2; d_gene: TRBD2; abundance: few; j_gene: TRBJ2-3; CDR3nt: TGTGCCAGCAGCTTACGGACTAGCGGGGGGGGGCACGATTTT; CDR3aa: CASSLRTSGGGHDF
v_gene: TRBV19; d_gene: NA; abundance: few; j_gene: TRBJ2-7; CDR3nt: TGTGCCAGTAGCTCCGGGGGTTCCGAGCAGTACTTC; CDR3aa: CASSSGGSEQYF
v_gene: TRBV29-1; d_gene: NA; abundance: few; j_gene: TRBJ2-2; CDR3nt: TGCAGCGTTTTGGGGGCAGAGACCGGGGAGCTGTTTTTT; CDR3aa: CSVLGAETGELFF
v_gene: TRBV4-3; d_gene: TRBD1; abundance: NA; j_gene: TRBJ1-5; CDR3nt: TGCGCCAGCAGCCAATGGCCCCACGGACAGGTGTTTAATCAGCCCCAGCATTTT; CDR3aa: CASSQWPHGQVFNQPQHF
v_gene: TRBV28; d_gene: NA; abundance: NA; j_gene: TRBJ2-3; CDR3nt: TGTGCCAGCAGGCAGGGTGATACGCAGTATTTT; CDR3aa: CASRQGDTQYF
v_gene: TRBV11-2; d_gene: NA; abundance: NA; j_gene: TRBJ2-1; CDR3nt: TGTGCCAGCAGCTTAAGAGGGCTAGCCGACTCCTGGAATGAGCAGTTCTTC; CDR3aa: CASSLRGLADSWNEQFF
v_gene: TRBV18; d_gene: NA; abundance: NA; j_gene: TRBJ2-2; CDR3nt: TGTGCCAGCTCACCGGTAGGGGCCGGGGAGCTGTTTTTT; CDR3aa: CASSPVGAGELFF
v_gene: TRBV27; d_gene: TRBD2; abundance: NA; j_gene: TRBJ2-1; CDR3nt: TGTGCCAGCAATAGGCGGGGGGCATACAATGAGCAGTTCTTC; CDR3aa: CASNRRGAYNEQFF
v_gene: TRBV5-1; d_gene: NA; abundance: NA; j_gene: TRBJ2-7; CDR3nt: TGCGCCAGCAGCCCACCGGGACTCCGACCGATCACCTACGAGCAGTACTTC; CDR3aa: CASSPPGLRPITYEQYF
v_gene: TRBV6-5; d_gene: NA; abundance: few; j_gene: TRBJ1-2; CDR3nt: TGTGCCAGCTCAGGAGGGGGGGGGAGCGGCTACACCTTC; CDR3aa: CASSGGGGSGYTF
v_gene: TRBV18; d_gene: NA; abundance: few; j_gene: TRBJ2-2; CDR3nt: TGTGCCAGCTCACGAGCTCAGAACACCGGGGAGCTGTTTTTT; CDR3aa: CASSRAQNTGELFF
v_gene: TRBV14; d_gene: TRBD2; abundance: NA; j_gene: TRBJ2-7; CDR3nt: TGTGCCAGCAGCCAAGATTTTCCAGCGGGAGTTTACGAGCAGTACTTC; CDR3aa: CASSQDFPAGVYEQYF
v_gene: TRBV28; d_gene: NA; abundance: NA; j_gene: TRBJ2-7; CDR3nt: TGTGCCAGCAGTGCCGGCGGGACCTCAAATTACGAGCAGTACTTC; CDR3aa: CASSAGGTSNYEQYF
v_gene: TRBV7-2; d_gene: NA; abundance: NA; j_gene: TRBJ2-2; CDR3nt: TGTGCCAGCAGCGTCTCCGGGGAGCTGTTTTTT; CDR3aa: CASSVSGELFF
v_gene: TRBV5-4; d_gene: TRBD2; abundance: few; j_gene: TRBJ2-7; CDR3nt: TGTGCCAGCAGCACGGGCGGATCTAGCGGGAGGCACGAGCAGTACTTC; CDR3aa: CASSTGGSSGRHEQYF
v_gene: TRBV2; d_gene: TRBD2; abundance: few; j_gene: TRBJ2-1; CDR3nt: TGTGCCAGCAGTGAAAGAGGGACTAGCGGGAACAATGAGCAGTTCTTC; CDR3aa: CASSERGTSGNNEQFF
v_gene: TRBV7-2; d_gene: TRBD1; abundance: NA; j_gene: TRBJ1-2; CDR3nt: TGTGCCAGCAGCTTTACGACAGGGACTAACTATGGCTACACCTTC; CDR3aa: CASSFTTGTNYGYTF
v_gene: TRBV28; d_gene: TRBD2; abundance: few; j_gene: TRBJ2-5; CDR3nt: TGTGCCAGCAGTTTTAGCGGGAGCGGACAAGAGACCCAGTACTTC; CDR3aa: CASSFSGSGQETQYF
v_gene: TRBV18; d_gene: NA; abundance: NA; j_gene: TRBJ2-6; CDR3nt: TGTGCCAGCTCACCGGGGCACCGACGCTCTGGGGCCAACGTCCTGACTTTC; CDR3aa: CASSPGHRRSGANVLTF
v_gene: TRBV7-2; d_gene: TRBD1; abundance: few; j_gene: TRBJ2-3; CDR3nt: TGTGCCAGCAGCACAGGGACAGGGAGGATCGGAGATACGCAGTATTTT; CDR3aa: CASSTGTGRIGDTQYF
v_gene: TRBV6-1; d_gene: TRBD1; abundance: few; j_gene: TRBJ1-1; CDR3nt: TGTGCCGGTCACTCCGGACAGGCGAACACTGAAGCTTTCTTT; CDR3aa: CAGHSGQANTEAFF
v_gene: TRBV6-5; d_gene: TRBD1; abundance: few; j_gene: TRBJ2-4; CDR3nt: TGTGCCAGCAGTTACGGAGGCGGGACAGGGAGGAACATTCAGTACTTC; CDR3aa: CASSYGGGTGRNIQYF
v_gene: TRBV11-2; d_gene: TRBD2; abundance: NA; j_gene: TRBJ2-7; CDR3nt: TGTGCCAGCAGCTCCCTTTTGGGGGGGAGCTCCTACGAGCAGTACTTC; CDR3aa: CASSSLLGGSSYEQYF
v_gene: TRBV29-1; d_gene: TRBD1; abundance: few; j_gene: TRBJ2-1; CDR3nt: TGCAGCATCCCAGTAGGGACAGGGGTTGTTAATGAGCAGTTCTTC; CDR3aa: CSIPVGTGVVNEQFF
v_gene: TRBV4-3; d_gene: TRBD1; abundance: NA; j_gene: TRBJ1-2; CDR3nt: TGCGCCAGCAGCCAAGAATTTAATGCGAGGGGGCGTATAAATGGCTACACCTTC; CDR3aa: CASSQEFNARGRINGYTF
v_gene: TRBV9; d_gene: TRBD1; abundance: NA; j_gene: TRBJ2-2; CDR3nt: TGTGCCAGCAGCGACCGGGACAGGTATCTCGCGAACACCGGGGAGCTGTTTTTT; CDR3aa: CASSDRDRYLANTGELFF
v_gene: TRBV6-1; d_gene: TRBD1; abundance: NA; j_gene: TRBJ2-7; CDR3nt: TGTGCCAGCCCGGGACAGGGCGAGCAGTACTTC; CDR3aa: CASPGQGEQYF
v_gene: TRBV7-7; d_gene: NA; abundance: NA; j_gene: TRBJ2-1; CDR3nt: TGTGCCAGCAGCTTAGAAAGTAGCGGCTACAATGAGCAGTTCTTC; CDR3aa: CASSLESSGYNEQFF
v_gene: TRBV5-4; d_gene: NA; abundance: NA; j_gene: TRBJ1-1; CDR3nt: TGTGCCAGCAGCTTCGACAGGAACACTGAAGCTTTCTTT; CDR3aa: CASSFDRNTEAFF
v_gene: TRBV6-5; d_gene: NA; abundance: NA; j_gene: TRBJ2-3; CDR3nt: TGTGCCAGCGGGGGGAGTCGGTCAGATACGCAGTATTTT; CDR3aa: CASGGSRSDTQYF
v_gene: TRBV5-1; d_gene: NA; abundance: NA; j_gene: TRBJ2-2; CDR3nt: TGCGCCAGCAGCTGGGGGGACCTCAACACCGGGGAGCTGTTTTTT; CDR3aa: CASSWGDLNTGELFF
v_gene: TRBV5-4; d_gene: TRBD2; abundance: NA; j_gene: TRBJ2-1; CDR3nt: TGTGCCAGCAGCTCCGGGACTAGCGCCCTATGGGAGCAGTTCTTC; CDR3aa: CASSSGTSALWEQFF
v_gene: TRBV19; d_gene: NA; abundance: NA; j_gene: TRBJ2-7; CDR3nt: TGTGCCAGTAGTCCGGGACACCAAGGCGCCTACGAGCAGTACTTC; CDR3aa: CASSPGHQGAYEQYF
v_gene: TRBV15; d_gene: TRBD1; abundance: NA; j_gene: TRBJ2-5; CDR3nt: TGTGCCACCAGCAGAAACAGGGGGCAAGAGACCCAGTACTTC; CDR3aa: CATSRNRGQETQYF
v_gene: TRBV2; d_gene: NA; abundance: NA; j_gene: TRBJ2-7; CDR3nt: TGTGCCAGCGGTAGGGACAACGTGGTTTACGAGCAGTACTTC; CDR3aa: CASGRDNVVYEQYF
v_gene: TRBV5-1; d_gene: NA; abundance: NA; j_gene: TRBJ2-7; CDR3nt: TGCGCCAGCAGCTTGGGGCGCGGGATATCGGGCTACGAGCAGTACTTC; CDR3aa: CASSLGRGISGYEQYF
v_gene: TRBV9; d_gene: TRBD1; abundance: NA; j_gene: TRBJ2-5; CDR3nt: TGTGCCAGCAGCGCGGGACAGGGATTCCAAGAGACCCAGTACTTC; CDR3aa: CASSAGQGFQETQYF
v_gene: TRBV7-2; d_gene: NA; abundance: NA; j_gene: TRBJ1-2; CDR3nt: TGTGCCAGCAGCTTCGGAGGGTCAGAGCAGGGCTACACCTTC; CDR3aa: CASSFGGSEQGYTF
v_gene: TRBV19; d_gene: NA; abundance: NA; j_gene: TRBJ1-5; CDR3nt: TGTGCCAGTAGTTTTACCGACACCAATAGCAATCAGCCCCAGCATTTT; CDR3aa: CASSFTDTNSNQPQHF
v_gene: TRBV5-1; d_gene: TRBD2; abundance: NA; j_gene: TRBJ2-5; CDR3nt: TGCGCCAGCAGCTGGGGGACTAGCGGGAGGGAGACCCAGTACTTC; CDR3aa: CASSWGTSGRETQYF